The subject of this entry is one TCR beta chain. How the authors handled the data: Reference gene primer amplification gave nucleated cell count estimates. Using immunoSEQ multiplex PCR, the repertoire was profiled, and TCRdb retains in-frame clones only, with some absent. V, J and clone size derive from that table, while D and trimming were established from the DNA sequence. This sample has roughly 380,000 clones, with approximately 91% found just once. This sample stems from a study of blood T cell repertoires in COVID-19. Overall study: The study drew acute and convalescent COVID-19 samples from the United States, Italy and Spain. T cells, B-cell-depleted T cells, or PBMCs provided the cDNA or gDNA that served as material.

Trimming removed 4 bases from V and 0 bases from J, with 19 bases in between. Germline CDR1 LGHDT, CDR2 YNNKEL (reference sequence). The CDR3 length is 17 residues. The receptor's source is a woman aged 40 to 50 with COVID-19, enrolled during active disease. Sequencing used peripheral blood. The chain has TRBV3-1 (or the pseudogene TRBV3-2) and TRBJ2-7; tentatively, D is TRBD1 (6 bases). The CDR3 spells CASSPGAGLYPSYEQYF. CDR3 DNA sequence: TGTGCCAGCAGCCCAGGGGCCGGACTCTACCCCTCCTACGAGCAGTACTTC.